Shown below are 7 T cell receptor beta chains from a single sample sequenced in a study of shared clonotypes between healthy human individuals. TCRdb's copy holds only in-frame clones and misses some; the assay was immunoSEQ multiplex PCR. Of 640,000 or so clones listed, around 72% are singletons. The source material was memory CD4+ T cells sorted from blood. Subset reported: CD45RA-negative fraction. The receptors derive from a woman in her 30s in good health.

The J gene is TRBJ1-2, the V gene TRBV27, with D perhaps matching TRBD1 (6 bases). The V end was cut by 6 bases, the J end by 8 bases, with 16 bases between. Germline lookup yields CDR1 MNHEY and CDR2 SMNVEV (reference sequence). CDR3 length: 13 residues. In DNA form, the CDR3 reads TGTGCCAGCAGCCCCCGGGGGCCAGAGGGCTACACCTTC. Translation gives CASSPRGPEGYTF.

V gene TRBV5-1 combines with J gene TRBJ2-7; TRBD2 agrees at 8 bases. This CDR3 comprises 16 residues. Germline CDR1 is SGHRS and CDR2 is YFSETQ. V shed 2 bases and J 5 bases; nucleotides not matched to a gene: 12. The CDR3 nucleotides are TGCGCCAGCAGCTTTTCGGTTGGAGCGGGAGCCGACGAGCAGTACTTC. Translation: CASSFSVGAGADEQYF.

This clone has just a few counts. J is TRBJ2-7 and V is TRBV5-6; 9 bases agree with TRBD1. The germline V gene encodes CDR1 SGHDT and CDR2 YYEEEE. This CDR3 contains 14 residues. The ends lost 3 bases at V and 5 bases at J; junction bases unmatched: 6. The CDR3: CASSSGGDRDEQYF. The CDR3, as DNA: TGTGCCAGCAGCTCGGGTGGGGACAGGGACGAGCAGTACTTC. Supplemented by reference TRBV5-6 and TRBJ2-7, the full variable domain reads DAGVTQSPTHLIKTRGQQVTLRCSPKSGHDTVSWYQQALGQGPQFIFQYYEEEERQRGNFPDRFSGHQFPNYSSELNVNALLLGDSALYLCASSSGGDRDEQYFGPGTRLTVT.

This clone appeared a few times. The chain uses TRBV29-1 and TRBJ1-3, with D uncertain. Germline V gene sequence: CDR1 SQVTM, CDR2 ANQGSEA. This CDR3 is built from 13 residues. Trimming cost V 5 bases and J 0 bases, with 8 bases left between them. CDR3 protein: CSVSQDSGNTIYF. CDR3 nucleotides: TGCAGCGTTTCGCAGGACTCTGGAAACACCATATATTTT.

The chain has TRBV19 and TRBJ1-5; a possible D gene is TRBD1 (6 bases). Germline-derived CDR1 and CDR2 are LNHDA and SQIVND (reference sequence). V lost 6 bases and J lost 1, with 22 bases in between. The CDR3 is made up of 18 amino acids. CDR3 coding DNA: TGTGCCAGTAGGGAAAAATCCGGGACAACCAAAAGCAATCAGCCCCAGCATTTT. This sequence encodes CASREKSGTTKSNQPQHF.

CDR3 in amino acids: CASSDRTSGYNEQFF. DNA for the CDR3: TGTGCCAGCAGTGATAGGACTAGCGGATACAATGAGCAGTTCTTC. J is TRBJ2-1 and V is TRBV6-4; 10 nucleotides align to TRBD2. V was pared by 3 bases and J by 4 bases, with 3 bases of the junction left unmatched. This CDR3 has 15 amino acids. Germline CDR1 reads MRHNA; CDR2 reads SNTAGT.

The chain carries TRBV5-1 and TRBJ1-3, with 9 bases that match TRBD1. J lost 4 bases, V lost 4 bases, and 3 bases had no gene match. Germline V CDR1 and CDR2: SGHRS, YFSETQ. This CDR3 region has 14 residues. The CDR3 sequence: CASSGGTGGNTIYF. The CDR3 region has the DNA TGCGCCAGCAGCGGCGGGACAGGGGGAAACACCATATATTTT.